The present entry profiles one T cell receptor beta chain with its context. This sample is drawn from a study of shared clonotypes between healthy human individuals. Sequencing used immunoSEQ multiplex PCR; TCRdb keeps in-frame clones, though not all of them. The sample holds around 2,000,000 clones, 85% to 95% seen once. CDR1 MGHRA and CDR2 YSYEKL come from the germline V gene. J lost 4 bases, V lost 3 bases, and 4 bases had no gene match. This CDR3 spans 15 amino acids. V is TRBV4-1 and J is TRBJ2-1, with TRBD1 matching 9 bases. This sequence originates from a young man in good health. Sequenced sample: naive CD4+ T cells sorted from blood. The subset is: CD45RA+ positively selected. Written as DNA, the CDR3 is TGCGCCAGCAGCCAGGGACAGGGTTTATACAATGAGCAGTTCTTC. This codes for CASSQGQGLYNEQFF.